Described below is a single T cell receptor (beta chain) sequence and its context. This sample was included in a study of tumour-infiltrating T cells in Burkitt lymphoma. TCRdb's table, derived via immunoSEQ multiplex PCR, lists solely in-frame clones and lacks some. The sample holds 7,500 to 8,500 clones, more than 65% seen once. Trimming removed 5 bases from V and 3 bases from J; junction bases left unmatched: 15. The germline V gene has CDR1 SGHRS and CDR2 YFSETQ. The CDR3 runs to 19 residues. Sequencing was performed on tumor tissue. This sequence joins TRBV5-1 and TRBJ2-5; the match to TRBD2 covers 14 bases. The sequence was collected from a human donor with diffuse large B-cell lymphoma. The CDR3 DNA follows: TGCGCCAGCAGTCGTCCCGGACTAGCGGGGGGAGCGTGGGAAGAGACCCAGTACTTC. Its protein is CASSRPGLAGGAWEETQYF.